This TCR beta chain was profiled in a study of shared clonotypes between healthy human individuals. Over several immunoSEQ plates, each subset's genomic DNA was distributed in even portions. DNA at 150 to 250 ng, tens of thousands of T cell genomes, went into sorted-subset replicate PCRs. The repertoire was sequenced with immunoSEQ multiplex PCR; TCRdb's copy has only in-frame clones and lacks some. The table records some 2.4 million clones, 93% of them present only once. Among the donors, all were Caucasian adults who lived in Nashville, Tennessee. The junction had 12 bases not matched to a gene; V was cut back by 4 bases and J by 5 bases. This CDR3 contains 15 residues. The germline V gene has CDR1 SGHNT and CDR2 YYREEE (reference sequence). This clone appeared a single time.

This sequence was found in a young man in good health. Some clones in this sample may be carry-over from other donors' samples. The chain recombines TRBV5-4 with TRBJ2-7; the match to TRBD2 covers 7 bases. Sample: naive CD4+ T cells from PBMCs. Regarding subset: CD45RA+ positively selected. The CDR3 spells CASSPRREFTHEQYF. CDR3 coding DNA: TGTGCCAGCAGCCCGAGGCGGGAGTTTACCCACGAGCAGTACTTC.